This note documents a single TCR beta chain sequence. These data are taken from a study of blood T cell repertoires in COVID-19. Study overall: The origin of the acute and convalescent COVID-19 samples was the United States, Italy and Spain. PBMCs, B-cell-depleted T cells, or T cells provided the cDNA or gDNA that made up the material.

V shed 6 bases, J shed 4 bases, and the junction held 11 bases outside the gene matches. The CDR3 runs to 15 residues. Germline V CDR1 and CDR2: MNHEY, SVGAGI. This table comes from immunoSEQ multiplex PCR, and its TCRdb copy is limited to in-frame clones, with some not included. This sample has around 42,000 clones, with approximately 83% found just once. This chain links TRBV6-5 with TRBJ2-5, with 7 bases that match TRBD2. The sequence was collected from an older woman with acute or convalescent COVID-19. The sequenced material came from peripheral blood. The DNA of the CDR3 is TGTGCCAGCAGGAGCGGGACTGCTCCAAGAGAGACCCAGTACTTC. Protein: CASRSGTAPRETQYF.